This entry lists 15 T cell receptor beta chains sequenced from one sample in a study of T-cell reconstitution after alpha-beta-depleted transplantation in children. The library targeted TCRbeta and was prepared with unique molecular identifiers. TCRdb reprocessed the PCR reads with MiXCR, giving one entry per CDR3 protein. The profile shows 700,000 to 850,000 distinct CDR3 sequences, under 20% of them singletons. The source was PBMCs, mostly from graft donor cells, collected 360 days after TCRalphabeta/CD19-depleted stem cell transplant. These receptor sequences come from a male patient younger than 18 who had a stem cell transplant for acute lymphoblastic leukemia, so the T cells may come from the graft donor.

V is TRBV6-2 or TRBV6-3 and J is TRBJ2-7; 13 nucleotides match TRBD2. This CDR3 spans 20 amino acids. CDR1 and CDR2 (germline): MNHEY, SVGEGT. The ends lost 7 bases at V and 2 bases at J; junction bases unmatched: 20. CDR3 in DNA: TGTGCCAGCACCCGAGACAGATTCTGGACTAGCGGGAGAATCACCTACGAGCAGTACTTC. Protein product: CASTRDRFWTSGRITYEQYF.

This clonotype turned up a few times. CDR3 coding DNA: TGTGCCAGCAGTGAACAGGGCCTCAGTACGAACACCGGGGAGCTGTTTTTT. Its translation: CASSEQGLSTNTGELFF. The genes are TRBV2 and TRBJ2-2; the D gene is possibly TRBD1 (5 bases). CDR1 and CDR2 (germline): SNHLY, FYNNEI. The CDR3 loop spans 17 amino acids. The ends were cut back, 2 bases at V and 0 bases at J, with 13 bases in the middle.

This clonotype has a handful of counts. The chain couples TRBV3-1 to TRBJ2-7; 7 bases map to TRBD2. Germline V CDR1 and CDR2: LGHDT, YNNKEL (reference sequence). The CDR3 has 17 residues. The V and J ends lost 0 bases and 6 bases, in that order; junction bases with no gene match: 14. The CDR3: CASSQDPLGRPTSEQYF. The CDR3 DNA is TGTGCCAGCAGCCAAGATCCCCTCGGGAGGCCCACGAGCGAGCAGTACTTC.

This clonotype was detected only a few times. DNA of the CDR3: TGTGCCAGCAGGGATCACGGGACAGATACGCAGTATTTT. This encodes CASRDHGTDTQYF. The chain is built from TRBV25-1 and TRBJ2-3; D gene uncertain. This CDR3 contains 13 residues. V lost 6 bases to trimming and J lost 3 bases, with 10 bases between them. Germline values: CDR1 MGHDK, CDR2 SYGVNS. The variable domain in full, completed from reference TRBV25-1 and TRBJ2-3, reads EADIYQTPRYLVIGTGKKITLECSQTMGHDKMYWYQQDPGMELHLIHYSYGVNSTEKGDLSSESTVSRIRTEHFPLTLESARPSHTSQYLCASRDHGTDTQYFGPGTRLTVL.

This clonotype was seen more than once but under ten times. The chain joins TRBV14 to TRBJ2-1; the D is unclear. Trimming pared 4 bases from V and 6 bases from J, leaving 16 bases between. The CDR3 extends over 15 amino acids. Germline V lookup: CDR1 SGHDN, CDR2 FVKESK. CDR3 protein: CASSPWIRWGNEQFF. The CDR3 DNA follows: TGTGCCAGCAGCCCTTGGATCCGGTGGGGCAATGAGCAGTTCTTC.

The chain combines TRBV2 with TRBJ2-7, with no clear D. Trimming took 1 base from V and 3 from J, leaving 10 bases between them. CDR3 length: 14 amino acids. Germline lookup yields CDR1 SNHLY and CDR2 FYNNEI. The CDR3 sequence is CASSEVGPYYEQYF. For the CDR3, the DNA is TGTGCCAGCAGTGAAGTCGGGCCGTACTACGAGCAGTACTTC.

The chain recombines TRBV29-1 with TRBJ2-1; D unclear. The CDR3 is 11 amino acids. V dropped 6 bases and J dropped 12 bases, with 15 bases sitting between them. Per the germline V gene, CDR1 is SQVTM and CDR2 is ANQGSEA. The CDR3 protein is CSVPWPPLQFF. The CDR3 region has the DNA TGCAGCGTCCCGTGGCCCCCTCTGCAGTTCTTC.

The chain is built from TRBV9 and TRBJ1-4; D not certain. V lost 0 bases and J 8 bases, leaving 11 bases between the germline ends. The CDR3 sequence is 14 residues long. Germline V gene lookup returns CDR1 SGDLS and CDR2 YYNGEE. CDR3 coding DNA: TGTGCCAGCAGCGTAGCGCTTATGGGAGAAAAACTGTTTTTT. Amino acid sequence: CASSVALMGEKLFF.

J is TRBJ2-7 and V is TRBV10-3; no clear D gene. This CDR3 is 12 amino acids long. V lost 4 bases, J lost 3 bases, and 7 bases lay in between. Germline CDR1 ENHRY, CDR2 SYGVKD. CDR3 in amino acids: CAISVSGYEQYF. DNA for the CDR3: TGTGCCATCAGTGTCAGTGGCTACGAGCAGTACTTC.

J is TRBJ2-1 and V is TRBV7-9, with unresolved D. Looked up from germline, CDR1 is SEHNR and CDR2 is FQNEAQ (reference sequence). CDR3 size: 16 residues. V lost 2 bases and J lost 1, with 12 bases in between. The CDR3 DNA sequence: TGTGCCAGCAGCTTAAAGGCGGCCCCTTCCTACAATGAGCAGTTCTTC. Its translation is CASSLKAAPSYNEQFF.

This clonotype occurred many times. The chain employs TRBV12-3 or TRBV12-4 and TRBJ2-1; D not resolved. This CDR3 spans 13 amino acids. V lost 3 bases, J lost 7 bases, and 10 bases lay in between. The CDR3, as DNA: TGTGCCAGCAGTTTGGTTGGGTTGAATGAGCAGTTCTTC. Translating it yields CASSLVGLNEQFF.

There are a few counts of this clonotype. V and J are TRBV10-2 and TRBJ2-7; possibly TRBD1 for D (6 bases). This CDR3 has 14 amino acids. V shed 8 bases and J shed 2 bases, with 16 bases lying between them. Germline CDR1 WSHSY, CDR2 SAAADI. CDR3 sequence: CASLAPGVPYEQYF. The CDR3 bases are TGCGCCAGCTTAGCGCCAGGGGTCCCCTACGAGCAGTACTTC.

This chain connects TRBV5-1 to TRBJ2-7, with TRBD2 identical over 9 bases. The CDR3 sequence is 15 residues long. Germline V lookup: CDR1 SGHRS, CDR2 YFSETQ. The junction had 3 bases not matched to a gene; V was cut back by 0 bases and J by 2 bases. The CDR3 bases are TGCGCCAGCAGCTTGGAAAGCGGGAGGACCTACGAGCAGTACTTC. Translating gives CASSLESGRTYEQYF.

The chain carries TRBV2 and TRBJ2-1, with D perhaps matching TRBD1 (5 bases). V dropped 6 bases and J dropped 6 bases, with 27 bases sitting between them. Germline V lookup: CDR1 SNHLY, CDR2 FYNNEI. The CDR3 is 18 residues long. CDR3 nucleotides: TGTGCCAGCAGCAAATGGAAGTCGAGGCAGGGTTCCGCCAATGAGCAGTTCTTC. The encoded protein is CASSKWKSRQGSANEQFF.

J is TRBJ2-2 and V is TRBV28; 9 bases are a match to TRBD2. V shed 6 bases, J shed 1 base, and the junction held 6 bases outside the gene matches. Germline assignment: CDR1 MDHEN and CDR2 SYDVKM. The CDR3 has 16 residues. The CDR3 region has the DNA TGTGCCAGCAGCCCAGGACTAGCGTTGAACACCGGGGAGCTGTTTTTT. Its translation is CASSPGLALNTGELFF.